This T cell receptor beta chain was identified in a study of glioma-infiltrating T cells. Study details: Low-grade gliomas were grade II; glioblastomas were grade IV at initial diagnosis. Dexamethasone exposure before glioma surgery was limited to six or fewer days. Study findings and constraints: Signature shared blood CDR3 motifs were enriched in low-divergence and depleted in high-divergence patients.

Of note for this clonotype: What it binds is unknown.

Using RNA template, CDR3s of TCR alpha and beta were amplified with iRepertoire arm-PCR. Input was about 100-450 ng of tissue mRNA or PBMC total RNA. TCRdb used MiXCR to reprocess the multiplex PCR reads, holding one entry per CDR3 protein. The profile shows about 410,000 distinct CDR3 sequences, 41% of them singletons. The CDR3 runs to 14 residues. Deletions cut 7 bases from V and 7 bases from J, with 17 bases between. The rearrangement joins TRBV12-3 or TRBV12-4 to TRBJ1-5; a weak D match, TRBD1 (6 bases). This TCR was recovered from a human donor with low-grade glioma or glioblastoma, undergoing nonglioma brain surgery, or in good health (not recorded which). Sample: glioma tissue, nonneoplastic brain tissue, or PBMCs (not recorded which). Here the CDR3 DNA reads TGTGCCAGCACTCTTGGGGGGCGGGGGCAGCCCCAGCATTTT. This sequence encodes CASTLGGRGQPQHF.